The present TCR beta chain was sequenced within a study of cytomegalovirus exposure and HLA in healthy donors. Study-level findings and limits: Among TCR sequences, most were rare, though some public TCRs appeared in many donors.

PCR amplification relied on 60 Vbeta primers (plus 13 Jbeta primers). Sequenced by immunoSEQ multiplex PCR; TCRdb stores in-frame clones only, minus some. The sample records 160,000 or so clones, 60% to 80% being singletons. A note on this clone: No antigen is known for it.

V dropped 5 bases and J dropped 7 bases, with 9 bases sitting between them. Germline V gene sequence: CDR1 SEHNR, CDR2 FQNEAQ (reference sequence). The CDR3 runs 11 residues. The TCR originated in a man aged 45-65 years in good health and CMV-seropositive. This rearrangement joins TRBV7-9 to TRBJ2-7; D is unresolved. Sequenced: PBMCs. This CDR3 is CASSLREEQYF. CDR3 DNA: TGTGCCAGCAGCCTACGTGAAGAGCAGTACTTC.